One sample yielded the 11 T cell receptor beta chains listed below, sequenced in a study of blood T cell repertoires in COVID-19. The table came from immunoSEQ multiplex PCR; TCRdb's copy has only in-frame clones and leaves some out. The sample records fewer than 45,000 clones, approximately 80% being singletons. Sequencing was performed on peripheral blood. The receptor source for this set is a man in his sixties with active COVID-19.

The chain couples TRBV10-3 to TRBJ1-1, with 8 bases aligning to TRBD1. Per germline, CDR1 ENHRY and CDR2 SYGVKD. This CDR3 is 15 amino acids long. Trimming removed 4 bases from V and 1 base from J; junction bases left unmatched: 5. The CDR3 DNA sequence: TGTGCCATCAGTGGAGGGACAGGCGAGAACACTGAAGCTTTCTTT. Its protein is CAISGGTGENTEAFF.

The chain carries TRBV7-9 and TRBJ2-7; 9 bases agree with TRBD2. The ends lost 1 base at V and 3 bases at J; junction bases unmatched: 4. The germline gives CDR1 SEHNR, CDR2 FQNEAQ (reference sequence). CDR3 length: 15 amino acids. This CDR3 reads CASSLGNSGGYEQYF. The CDR3 DNA is TGTGCCAGCAGCTTAGGAAATAGCGGGGGCTACGAGCAGTACTTC.

This chain links TRBV9 with TRBJ2-5; 8 bases agree with TRBD2. Germline CDR1 is SGDLS and CDR2 is YYNGEE. With 0 bases clipped from V and 4 bases from J, the junction kept 5 bases outside the gene matches. This CDR3 has 15 residues. The CDR3 spells CASSVAPAGVETQYF. CDR3 bases: TGTGCCAGCAGCGTAGCCCCAGCGGGGGTAGAGACCCAGTACTTC. Based on the CDR3 plus reference TRBV9 and TRBJ2-5, the full variable domain is DSGVTQTPKHLITATGQRVTLRCSPRSGDLSVYWYQQSLDQGLQFLIQYYNGEERAKGNILERFSAQQFPDLHSELNLSSLELGDSALYFCASSVAPAGVETQYFGPGTRLLVL.

The gene calls are TRBV18 and TRBJ2-7; D is ambiguous. This CDR3 has 11 residues. Germline V gives CDR1 KGHSH, CDR2 LQKENI. Trimming left V 5 bases short and J 5 bases short, with 7 bases between. CDR3 sequence (DNA): TGTGCCAGCTCAGGGCAGGACGAGCAGTACTTC. This gives the protein CASSGQDEQYF.

The chain couples TRBV5-4 to TRBJ1-1; TRBD1 is a possible D gene (6 bases). V dropped 6 bases and J dropped 4 bases, with 19 bases sitting between them. CDR1 and CDR2 (germline): SGHNT, YYREEE (reference sequence). CDR3 size: 15 residues. In nucleotides, the CDR3 is TGTGCCAGCACCCCAGGGAGGGGGTCAGGCACTGAAGCTTTCTTT. It specifies CASTPGRGSGTEAFF.

The J gene is TRBJ2-3, the V gene TRBV6-1, with TRBD2 matching over 9 bases. The J segment lost 3 bases and the V segment lost 3 bases, leaving 4 bases of the junction unmatched. Germline assignment: CDR1 MNHNS and CDR2 SASEGT. This CDR3 region has 15 residues. The CDR3 sequence is CASSEGLAVTDTQYF. CDR3 DNA: TGTGCCAGCAGTGAGGGACTAGCTGTAACAGATACGCAGTATTTT.

The genes are TRBV5-1 and TRBJ1-2, with D perhaps TRBD1 (5 bases). V dropped 4 bases and J dropped 5 bases, with 18 bases sitting between them. The CDR3 loop spans 15 amino acids. Germline lookup yields CDR1 SGHRS and CDR2 YFSETQ. The DNA of the CDR3 is TGCGCCAGCAGCCTCACTCTGACGGGGACTTATGGCTACACCTTC. This gives the protein CASSLTLTGTYGYTF.

J is TRBJ2-5 and V is TRBV5-1, with TRBD2 identical over 7 bases. The germline gives CDR1 SGHRS, CDR2 YFSETQ. This CDR3 contains 17 residues. The ends lost 0 bases at V and 3 bases at J; junction bases unmatched: 11. CDR3 region: CASSLGLRDYSKETQYF. The CDR3 bases are TGCGCCAGCAGCTTGGGTTTGAGGGACTACTCCAAAGAGACCCAGTACTTC. Full variable domain (rest looked up from reference TRBV5-1 and TRBJ2-5): KAGVTQTPRYLIKTRGQQVTLSCSPISGHRSVSWYQQTPGQGLQFLFEYFSETQRNKGNFPGRFSGRQFSNSRSEMNVSTLELGDSALYLCASSLGLRDYSKETQYFGPGTRLLVL.

This rearrangement joins TRBV10-3 to TRBJ2-2; D is perhaps TRBD1 (6 bases). CDR1 is ENHRY, CDR2 SYGVKD, per germline. This CDR3 contains 15 residues. V gave up 6 bases and J gave up 6 bases, with 17 bases separating them. CDR3 amino acids: CAISLGQGMAGELFF. CDR3 coding DNA: TGTGCCATCAGCCTCGGGCAGGGGATGGCCGGGGAGCTGTTTTTT.

This chain connects TRBV3-1 (or the pseudogene TRBV3-2) to TRBJ1-2, with a tentative D call TRBD1 (6 bases). V shed 4 bases and J shed 8 bases, with 11 bases lying between them. The CDR3 length is 12 residues. CDR1 and CDR2 from the germline V gene are LGHDT and YNNKEL (reference sequence). CDR3 loop: CASSPDRQGYTF. Written as DNA, the CDR3 is TGTGCCAGCAGCCCTGACAGGCAGGGCTACACCTTC.

This chain connects TRBV30 to TRBJ2-3, with 9 bases fitting TRBD1. This CDR3 contains 15 residues. Germline V gene sequence: CDR1 GTSNPN, CDR2 SVGIG (reference sequence). The V and J ends lost 4 bases and 9 bases, in that order; junction bases with no gene match: 14. The DNA of the CDR3 is TGTGCCTGGAAATCAGGGACAGGGCCAAGTATGACGCAGTATTTT. Its translation is CAWKSGTGPSMTQYF.